Detailed here is one T cell receptor beta chain. Blood CD8+ and CD4+ T cells underwent high-throughput TCR beta sequencing. The CDR3 contains 15 residues. Trimming removed 0 bases from V and 9 bases from J, with 15 bases in between. Looked up from germline, CDR1 is DFQATT and CDR2 is SNEGSKA (reference sequence). The data are from a study of CD8 T cells in Susac syndrome. Random hexamers were used to reverse transcribe 0.5 to 1 ug of RNA. Each CDR3 protein is one row after TCRdb ran MiXCR on the immunoSEQ multiplex PCR reads. The sample has 190,000 or so distinct CDR3 sequences, 95% seen once. The TCR sequence derives from a human donor with multiple sclerosis. Sequences were obtained from CD4+ T cells from PBMCs. The chain combines TRBV20-1 with TRBJ1-6, with TRBD1 as a possible D gene (5 bases). As DNA, the CDR3 is TGCAGTGCTAGAGATTTGGGACCCATCGGTTCACCCCTCCACTTT. It codes for CSARDLGPIGSPLHF.